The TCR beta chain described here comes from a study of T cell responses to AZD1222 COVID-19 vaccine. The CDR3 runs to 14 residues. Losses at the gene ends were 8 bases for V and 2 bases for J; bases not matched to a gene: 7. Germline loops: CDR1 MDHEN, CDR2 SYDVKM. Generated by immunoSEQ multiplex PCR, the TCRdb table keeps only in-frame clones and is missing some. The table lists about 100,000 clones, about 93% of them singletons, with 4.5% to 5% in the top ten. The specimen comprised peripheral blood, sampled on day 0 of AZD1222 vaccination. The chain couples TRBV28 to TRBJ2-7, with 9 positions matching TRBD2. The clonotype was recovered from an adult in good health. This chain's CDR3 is CASQGASGTYEQYF. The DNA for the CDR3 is TGTGCCAGCCAGGGAGCTAGCGGGACCTACGAGCAGTACTTC.